The T cell receptor beta chain described here comes from a study of T cell changes during pregnancy in multiple sclerosis. Method: immunoSEQ multiplex PCR; TCRdb's copy keeps in-frame clones and lacks some. The sample contains about 130,000 clones, 90% to 98% of which appear only once. Looked up from germline, CDR1 is MDHEN and CDR2 is SYDVKM. V dropped 5 bases and J dropped 3; count of bases not matched to a gene: 6. The CDR3 covers 14 residues. Here the sequenced sample was peripheral blood, taken after pregnancy. This sequence was found in a female donor with multiple sclerosis, enrolled in a pregnancy study. The chain links TRBV28 to TRBJ2-7; 8 bases match TRBD2. For the CDR3, the DNA is TGTGCCAGCAGTGCGCAGCGGGAGAACTACGAGCAGTACTTC. It translates to CASSAQRENYEQYF.